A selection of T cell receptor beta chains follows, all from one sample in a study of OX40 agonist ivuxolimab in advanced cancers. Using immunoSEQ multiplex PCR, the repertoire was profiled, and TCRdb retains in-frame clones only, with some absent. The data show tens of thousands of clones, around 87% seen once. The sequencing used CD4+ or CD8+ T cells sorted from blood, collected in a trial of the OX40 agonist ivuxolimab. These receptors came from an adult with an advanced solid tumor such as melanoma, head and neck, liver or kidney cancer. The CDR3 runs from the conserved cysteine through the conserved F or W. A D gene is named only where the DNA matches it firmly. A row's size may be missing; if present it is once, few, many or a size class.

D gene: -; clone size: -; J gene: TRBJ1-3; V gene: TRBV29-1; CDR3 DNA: TGCAGCGTCGGGGGGGGGCTCTCCGGAAACACCATATATTTT; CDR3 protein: CSVGGGLSGNTIYF
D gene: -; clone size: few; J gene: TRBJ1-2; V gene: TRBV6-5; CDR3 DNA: TGTGCCAGCAATAACGGGGGGGCCCCCTATGGCTACACCTTC; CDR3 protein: CASNNGGAPYGYTF
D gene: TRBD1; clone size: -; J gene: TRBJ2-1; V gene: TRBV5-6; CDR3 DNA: TGTGCCAGCAACGCGGTAGGGGGCGCCTACAATGAGCAGTTCTTC; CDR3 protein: CASNAVGGAYNEQFF
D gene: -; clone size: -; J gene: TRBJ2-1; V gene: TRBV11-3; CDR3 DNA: TGTGCCAGCAGCTTAGTGTCAAACAATGAGCAGTTCTTC; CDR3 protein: CASSLVSNNEQFF
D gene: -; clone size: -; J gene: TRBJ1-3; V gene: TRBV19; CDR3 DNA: TGTGCCAGTAGCCCTCTGGGCCAGGACTCTGGAAACACCATATATTTT; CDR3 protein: CASSPLGQDSGNTIYF
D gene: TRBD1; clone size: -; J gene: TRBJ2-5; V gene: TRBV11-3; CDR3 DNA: TGTGCCAGCAGCTTGGACAGGGACGAGACCCAGTACTTC; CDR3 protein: CASSLDRDETQYF
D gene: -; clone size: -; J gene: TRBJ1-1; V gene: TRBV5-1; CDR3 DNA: TGCGCCAGCAGCCCCGAAAGGCACACTGAAGCTTTCTTT; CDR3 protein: CASSPERHTEAFF
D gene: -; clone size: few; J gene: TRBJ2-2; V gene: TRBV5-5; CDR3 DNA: TGTGCCAGCAGCTTACAGGGGAACACCGGGGAGCTGTTTTTT; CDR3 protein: CASSLQGNTGELFF
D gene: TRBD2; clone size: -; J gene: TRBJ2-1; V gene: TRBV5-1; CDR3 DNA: TGCGCCAGCAGCTTGGACGTAGCGGGGGCCTACAATGAGCAGTTCTTC; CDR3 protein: CASSLDVAGAYNEQFF
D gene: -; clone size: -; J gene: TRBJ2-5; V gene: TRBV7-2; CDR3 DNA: TGTGCCAGCAGCCCGCGTCCTATCGGGACCCAGTACTTC; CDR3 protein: CASSPRPIGTQYF
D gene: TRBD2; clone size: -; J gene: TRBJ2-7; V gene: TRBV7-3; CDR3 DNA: TGTGCCAGCAGCCCCGGGGGGGCCTCCTACGAGCAGTACTTC; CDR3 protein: CASSPGGASYEQYF
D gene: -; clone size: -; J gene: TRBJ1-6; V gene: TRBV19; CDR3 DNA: TGTGCCAGTAGCCGGGGGCACGGAGGAAGCTCCTATAATTCACCCCTCCACTTT; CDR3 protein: CASSRGHGGSSYNSPLHF
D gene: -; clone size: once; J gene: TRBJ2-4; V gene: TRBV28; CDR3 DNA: TGTGCCAGCAGTTTTGGCCAAAACATTCAGTACTTC; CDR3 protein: CASSFGQNIQYF
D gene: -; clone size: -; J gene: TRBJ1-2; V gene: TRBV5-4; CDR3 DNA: TGTGCCAGCAGCCCAGGGACAAACTATGGCTACACCTTC; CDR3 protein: CASSPGTNYGYTF
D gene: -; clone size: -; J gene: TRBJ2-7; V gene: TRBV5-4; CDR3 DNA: TGTGCCAGCAGCTTGGGCGGAGGGGGGGGATACGAGCAGTACTTC; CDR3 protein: CASSLGGGGGYEQYF
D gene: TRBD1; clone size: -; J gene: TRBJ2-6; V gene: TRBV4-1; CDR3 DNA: TGCGCCAGCAGCCAAGATCCCAGGGGGCTTTACTCGACTGGGGCCAACGTCCTGACTTTC; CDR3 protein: CASSQDPRGLYSTGANVLTF
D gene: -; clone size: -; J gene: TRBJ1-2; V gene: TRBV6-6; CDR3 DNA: TGTGCCAGCAGTTACACCAGGGTGGGGGGTAACTATGGCTACACCTTC; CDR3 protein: CASSYTRVGGNYGYTF
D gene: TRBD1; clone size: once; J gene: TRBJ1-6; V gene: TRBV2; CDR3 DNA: TGTGCCAGCAGGGGCAACCGGGACAGGGGCCAACTTAATTCACCCCTCCACTTT; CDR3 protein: CASRGNRDRGQLNSPLHF
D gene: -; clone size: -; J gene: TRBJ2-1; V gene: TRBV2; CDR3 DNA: TGTGCCAGCAGTGATGAGGGCTCGGGAGTGGGATCCTACAATGAGCAGTTCTTC; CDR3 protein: CASSDEGSGVGSYNEQFF
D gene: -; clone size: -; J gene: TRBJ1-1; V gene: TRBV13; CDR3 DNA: TGTGCCAGCAGTCGCGGCCTGGGGAACACTGAAGCTTTCTTT; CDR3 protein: CASSRGLGNTEAFF
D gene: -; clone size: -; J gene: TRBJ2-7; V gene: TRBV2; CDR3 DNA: TGTGCCAGCAGTGAAACCCCTACACAGCAGTACTTC; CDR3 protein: CASSETPTQQYF
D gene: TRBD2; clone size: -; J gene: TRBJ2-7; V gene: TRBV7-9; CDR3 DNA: TGTGCCAGCAGCTCTTATAGCGGGAGGTCCTACGAGCAGTACTTC; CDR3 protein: CASSSYSGRSYEQYF
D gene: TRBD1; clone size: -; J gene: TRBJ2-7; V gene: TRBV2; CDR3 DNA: TGTGCCAGCAGTGGGGGGACAGGCAACATCGAGCAGTACTTC; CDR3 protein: CASSGGTGNIEQYF
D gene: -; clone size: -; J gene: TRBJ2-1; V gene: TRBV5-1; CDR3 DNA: TGCGCCAGCAGCTTGGGATACGGGCTAACCTACAATGAGCAGTTCTTC; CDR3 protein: CASSLGYGLTYNEQFF
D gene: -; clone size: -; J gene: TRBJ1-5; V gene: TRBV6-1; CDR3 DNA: TGTGCCAGTTCAGGGTTCGGCAATCAGCCCCAGCATTTT; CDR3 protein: CASSGFGNQPQHF
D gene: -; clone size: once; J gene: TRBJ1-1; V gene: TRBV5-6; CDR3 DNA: TGTGCCAGCACCCTCGTCGAAAGGAGGTACACTGAAGCTTTCTTT; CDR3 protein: CASTLVERRYTEAFF
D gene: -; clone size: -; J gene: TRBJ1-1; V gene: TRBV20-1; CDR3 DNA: TGCAGTGCTAGACAGCACACTGAAGCTTTCTTT; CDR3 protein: CSARQHTEAFF
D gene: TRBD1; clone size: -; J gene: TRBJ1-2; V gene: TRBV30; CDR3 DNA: TGTGCCTGGGACAGGGGGGGTGGCTATGGCTACACCTTC; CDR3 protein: CAWDRGGGYGYTF
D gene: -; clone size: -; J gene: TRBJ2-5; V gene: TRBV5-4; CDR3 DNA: TGTGCCAGCAGCTTTTGGGTGGGAGAGACCCAGTACTTC; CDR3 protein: CASSFWVGETQYF
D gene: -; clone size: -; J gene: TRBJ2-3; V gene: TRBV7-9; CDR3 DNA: TGTGCCAGCAGCCCCTCATTGCCCACAGATACGCAGTATTTT; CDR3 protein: CASSPSLPTDTQYF
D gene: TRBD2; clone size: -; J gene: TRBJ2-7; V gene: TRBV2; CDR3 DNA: TGTGCCAGCAGTAGGTCCCCGGGAGGCCTCGGGGAGCAGTACTTC; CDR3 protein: CASSRSPGGLGEQYF
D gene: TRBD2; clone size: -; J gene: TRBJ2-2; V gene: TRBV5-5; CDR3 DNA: TGTGCCAGCAGCTTGGCGGGGGGCACCGGGGAGCTGTTTTTT; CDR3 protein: CASSLAGGTGELFF
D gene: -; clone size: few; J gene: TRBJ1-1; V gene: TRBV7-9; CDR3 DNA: TGTGCCAGCAGCTTAGCGGGGCTTATTGAAGCTTTCTTT; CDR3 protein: CASSLAGLIEAFF
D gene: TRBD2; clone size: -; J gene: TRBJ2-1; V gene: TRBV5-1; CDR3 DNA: TGCGCCAGCAGCCCGGGGGGGCCGTACAATGAGCAGTTCTTC; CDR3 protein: CASSPGGPYNEQFF
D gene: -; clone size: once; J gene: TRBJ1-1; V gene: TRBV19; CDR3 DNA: TGTGCCAGTAGCGGAGACGCTGAAGCTTTCTTT; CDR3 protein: CASSGDAEAFF